These 21 T cell receptor beta chains originate from one sample sequenced in a study of T cells after yellow fever vaccination. TCRdb reprocessed the 5' RACE reads via MiXCR and lists one record per CDR3 protein. The sample shows 200,000 to 300,000 distinct CDR3 sequences, roughly 6.2% of them seen only once. The material sequenced was CD4+ T cells sorted from PBMCs, taken on the day of the yellow fever booster vaccination. The receptors stem from a man younger than 45 who received the YFV17D yellow fever vaccine.

The sample holds a few counts of this clonotype. The V gene is TRBV19, the J gene TRBJ2-7; D possibly corresponds to TRBD1 (6 bases). This CDR3 spans 13 amino acids. Trimming left V 2 bases short and J 1 base short, with 6 bases between. Germline CDR1 and CDR2: LNHDA and SQIVND (reference sequence). The chain's CDR3 is CASSIQGSYEQYF. CDR3 coding DNA: TGTGCCAGTAGTATACAGGGGTCCTACGAGCAGTACTTC.

Only a few counts were recorded for this clonotype. The J gene is TRBJ2-1, the V gene TRBV15; maybe TRBD2 (6 bases). Germline assignment: CDR1 LNHNV and CDR2 YYDKDF (reference sequence). The V end lost 0 bases, the J end lost 8 bases, and 17 bases lay between the germline ends. This CDR3 has 16 residues. The CDR3 protein is CATSREGGRLVHEQFF. The CDR3 nucleotides are TGTGCCACCAGCAGAGAGGGGGGACGCCTGGTCCATGAGCAGTTCTTC. Supplemented by reference TRBV15 and TRBJ2-1, the full variable domain reads DAMVIQNPRYQVTQFGKPVTLSCSQTLNHNVMYWYQQKSSQAPKLLFHYYDKDFNNEADTPDNFQSRRPNTSFCFLDIRSPGLGDTAMYLCATSREGGRLVHEQFFGPGTRLTVL.

This clonotype appeared a few times. The V gene is TRBV18, the J gene TRBJ2-1; 7 nucleotides line up with TRBD1. This CDR3 comprises 11 residues. Germline-derived CDR1 and CDR2 are KGHSH and LQKENI. Trimming at V came to 6 bases and at J to 15 bases, leaving 8 bases not matched to a gene. The CDR3 protein is CASSGQFLVFF. In nucleotides, the CDR3 is TGTGCCAGCTCGGGACAGTTCCTCGTGTTCTTC.

This clonotype was picked up many times. The V gene is TRBV12-3 or TRBV12-4, the J gene TRBJ2-1, with D perhaps TRBD1 or TRBD2 (6 bases each). CDR3 length: 16 amino acids. Trimming removed 3 bases from V and 8 bases from J, with 20 bases in between. CDR3 bases: TGTGCCAGCAGTTTGGAGGGTTCGATAGGGGGAGATGAGCAGTTCTTC. Translation: CASSLEGSIGGDEQFF.

The J gene is TRBJ2-3, the V gene TRBV20-1; 11 positions agree with TRBD2. The CDR3 is 16 residues long. V was clipped by 0 bases and J by 6 bases; unmatched bases: 8. Germline V gene data show CDR1 as DFQATT and CDR2 as SNEGSKA (reference sequence). DNA for the CDR3: TGCAGTGCTAGAGATTTGCTAGCGGGAGGAACCGATACGCAGTATTTT. Protein sequence: CSARDLLAGGTDTQYF.

With regard to this clonotype: One end of the junction varies from germline; a read error may be responsible. The J gene is TRBJ2-1, the V gene TRBV5-4, with 7 bases lining up with TRBD1. The V gene's germline CDR1 is SGHNT and CDR2 YYREEE (reference sequence). This CDR3 spans 13 amino acids. CDR3: CASSAPRQGLGLF. CDR3 nucleotide sequence: TGTGCCAGCAGCGCCCCTAGACAGGGCCTGGGGCTCTTC.

In this sample, this clonotype turned up many times. The chain employs TRBV20-1 and TRBJ2-1; 9 bases map to TRBD2. Germline CDR1 is DFQATT and CDR2 is SNEGSKA (reference sequence). This CDR3 comprises 14 residues. J was trimmed by 0 bases and V by 7 bases; bases with no gene match: 4. The CDR3 bases are TGCAGTGTTGATAGCGGGAGCTCCTACAATGAGCAGTTCTTC. Translated, it gives CSVDSGSSYNEQFF.

The chain is built from TRBV15 and TRBJ2-5; D tentatively fits TRBD1 or TRBD2 (5 bases each). The germline V and J ends were trimmed by 0 bases and 2 bases, with 10 bases remaining between them. Germline V gene sequence: CDR1 LNHNV, CDR2 YYDKDF (reference sequence). The CDR3 runs 15 residues. The CDR3: CATSRDRDLQETQYF. The CDR3 region has the DNA TGTGCCACCAGCAGAGATCGGGACCTACAAGAGACCCAGTACTTC.

This clonotype was found a few times. The rearrangement uses TRBV29-1 and TRBJ2-7, with D possibly TRBD2 on 7 matching bases. This CDR3 spans 11 amino acids. The germline gives CDR1 SQVTM, CDR2 ANQGSEA. Deletions cut 4 bases from V and 5 bases from J, with 9 bases between. The CDR3 region is CSVGGGDEQYF. CDR3 DNA sequence: TGCAGCGTTGGAGGGGGGGACGAGCAGTACTTC.

This clonotype occurred a few times. The chain joins TRBV20-1 to TRBJ2-3, with TRBD2 identical over 7 bases. The germline gives CDR1 DFQATT, CDR2 SNEGSKA (reference sequence). The length of the CDR3 is 15 residues. With 6 bases clipped from V and 1 base from J, the junction kept 10 bases outside the gene matches. This chain's CDR3 is CSALVGGSGTDTQYF. CDR3 bases: TGCAGTGCCCTCGTGGGAGGGAGCGGCACAGATACGCAGTATTTT.

This clonotype has ten or more counts. V is TRBV21-1 and J is TRBJ2-5; the table's D call of TRBD2 was not tested on the DNA. TRBV21-1 is flagged as a pseudogene. CDR3 length: 14 amino acids. This CDR3 reads CASKASGPQETQYF. The DNA for the CDR3 is TGTGCCAGCAAAGCTAGCGGGCCCCAAGAGACCCAGTACTTC.

The chain combines TRBV30 with TRBJ2-6; D is unclear. The CDR3 is 15 residues long. Trimming left V 2 bases short and J 0 bases short, with 8 bases between. Germline CDR1 is GTSNPN and CDR2 is SVGIG (reference sequence). As DNA, the CDR3 is TGTGCCTGGAGTCATACAATCTCTGGGGCCAACGTCCTGACTTTC. Its protein is CAWSHTISGANVLTF.

In this sample, this clonotype turned up a few times. The chain joins TRBV7-9 to TRBJ2-1; TRBD1 matches 12 bases. CDR1 and CDR2 from the germline V gene are SEHNR and FQNEAQ (reference sequence). The length of the CDR3 is 14 residues. J gave up 11 bases and V 7 bases, and 9 bases lay outside the gene matches. CDR3 amino acids: CASKGTGGAGQQFF. The CDR3 DNA sequence: TGTGCCAGCAAGGGGACAGGGGGCGCGGGACAGCAGTTCTTC.

At least ten counts were recorded for this clonotype. The CDR3 DNA reads TGTGCCAGCAGCTTAAAGGGGGCCAAGTACGAGCAGTACTTC. Its protein product is CASSLKGAKYEQYF. The chain combines TRBV7-2 with TRBJ2-7, with 7 nucleotides matching TRBD1. This CDR3 has 14 amino acids. Germline loops: CDR1 SGHTA, CDR2 FQGNSA. V was pared by 2 bases and J by 4 bases, with 5 bases of the junction left unmatched.

This clonotype was recorded a few times. V gene TRBV4-3 combines with J gene TRBJ2-5; 11 bases align to TRBD2. Germline values: CDR1 LGHNA, CDR2 YSLEER. V shed 0 bases, J shed 5 bases, and the junction held 5 bases outside the gene matches. CDR3 length: 16 residues. The CDR3 sequence: CASSQDIAGGRETQYF. The CDR3 DNA reads as TGCGCCAGCAGCCAAGATATAGCGGGAGGGCGTGAGACCCAGTACTTC.

Comments on this clonotype: A junction end diverges from the germline sequence, so it may reflect a read error. J is TRBJ2-7 and V is TRBV7-2; D is ambiguous. This CDR3 region has 11 residues. Per germline, CDR1 SGHTA and CDR2 FQGNSA. Here the CDR3 reads CSSSPSYEQYF. Written as DNA, the CDR3 is TGTTCCAGCAGCCCATCCTACGAGCAGTACTTC.

The chain uses TRBV11-2 and TRBJ2-6; 10 bases match TRBD2. The germline V gene encodes CDR1 SGHAT and CDR2 FQNNGV. V lost 2 bases, J lost 1 base, and 8 bases stayed unmatched. This CDR3 contains 19 residues. The CDR3 here is CASSLRGASGRSGANVLTF. In nucleotides, the CDR3 is TGTGCCAGCAGCTTAAGGGGGGCTAGCGGGAGATCTGGGGCCAACGTCCTGACTTTC. Full variable domain (remainder filled in from reference TRBV11-2 and TRBJ2-6): EAGVAQSPRYKIIEKRQSVAFWCNPISGHATLYWYQQILGQGPKLLIQFQNNGVVDDSQLPKDRFSAERLKGVDSTLKIQPAKLEDSAVYLCASSLRGASGRSGANVLTFGAGSRLTVL.

As DNA, the CDR3 is TGTGCCAGCAGCACCGATGCACCTCCCTACAATGAGCAGTTCTTC. It specifies CASSTDAPPYNEQFF. The rearrangement joins TRBV6-1 to TRBJ2-1, with D unclear. CDR3 length: 15 residues. The germline V and J ends were trimmed by 6 bases and 2 bases, with 14 bases remaining between them. Per germline, CDR1 MNHNS and CDR2 SASEGT.

This clonotype turned up a few times. The chain links TRBV5-5 to TRBJ2-1; 7 bases fit TRBD2. V shed 7 bases, J shed 3 bases, and the junction held 10 bases outside the gene matches. This CDR3 spans 15 amino acids. The germline V gene has CDR1 SGHKS and CDR2 YYEKEE (reference sequence). CDR3 in amino acids: CASLISGEVYNEQFF. The CDR3 nucleotides are TGTGCCAGCTTAATAAGCGGGGAAGTCTACAATGAGCAGTTCTTC.

This clonotype was detected ten times or more. The chain recombines TRBV7-9 with TRBJ2-5, with D tentatively TRBD2 (7 bases). This CDR3 spans 15 amino acids. Trimming stripped 2 bases from V and 1 base from J, with 11 bases between. The germline gives CDR1 SEHNR, CDR2 FQNEAQ (reference sequence). CDR3 DNA sequence: TGTGCCAGCAGCTTAAACGGGGGGCGCCAAGAGACCCAGTACTTC. Translation gives CASSLNGGRQETQYF.

This clonotype was picked up a small number of times. The chain is built from TRBV29-1 and TRBJ2-3; 11 bases line up with TRBD2. The J segment lost 0 bases and the V segment lost 6 bases, leaving 8 bases of the junction unmatched. Germline values: CDR1 SQVTM, CDR2 ANQGSEA. This CDR3 is built from 16 residues. The CDR3 DNA reads as TGCAGCGTCCTCGGGACTAGCGGATCAAGCACAGATACGCAGTATTTT. Translated: CSVLGTSGSSTDTQYF.